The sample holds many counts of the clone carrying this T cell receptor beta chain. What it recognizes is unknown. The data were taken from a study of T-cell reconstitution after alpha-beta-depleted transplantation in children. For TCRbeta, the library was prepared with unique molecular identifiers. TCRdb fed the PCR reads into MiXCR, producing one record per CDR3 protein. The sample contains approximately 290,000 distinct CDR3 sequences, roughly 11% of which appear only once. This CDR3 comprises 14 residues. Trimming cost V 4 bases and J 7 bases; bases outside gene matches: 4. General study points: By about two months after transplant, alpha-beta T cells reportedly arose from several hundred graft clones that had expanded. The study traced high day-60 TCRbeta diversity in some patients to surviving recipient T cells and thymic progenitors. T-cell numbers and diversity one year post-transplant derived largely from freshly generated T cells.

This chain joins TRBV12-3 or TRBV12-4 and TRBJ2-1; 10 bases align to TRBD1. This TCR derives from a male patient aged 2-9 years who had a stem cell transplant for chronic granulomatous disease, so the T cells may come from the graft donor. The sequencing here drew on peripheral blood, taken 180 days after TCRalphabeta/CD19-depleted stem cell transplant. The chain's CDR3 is CASSSDRGLNEQFF. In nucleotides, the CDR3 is TGTGCCAGCAGTTCGGACAGGGGGTTAAATGAGCAGTTCTTC.